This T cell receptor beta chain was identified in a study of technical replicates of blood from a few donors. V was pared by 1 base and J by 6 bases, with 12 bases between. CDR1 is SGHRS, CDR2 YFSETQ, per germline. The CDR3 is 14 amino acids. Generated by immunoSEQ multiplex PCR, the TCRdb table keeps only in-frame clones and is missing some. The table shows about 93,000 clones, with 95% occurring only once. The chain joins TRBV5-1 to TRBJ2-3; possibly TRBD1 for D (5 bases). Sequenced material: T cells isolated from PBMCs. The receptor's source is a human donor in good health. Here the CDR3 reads CASSLSGAGDTQYF. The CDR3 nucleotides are TGCGCCAGCAGCTTGTCTGGGGCTGGCGATACGCAGTATTTT.